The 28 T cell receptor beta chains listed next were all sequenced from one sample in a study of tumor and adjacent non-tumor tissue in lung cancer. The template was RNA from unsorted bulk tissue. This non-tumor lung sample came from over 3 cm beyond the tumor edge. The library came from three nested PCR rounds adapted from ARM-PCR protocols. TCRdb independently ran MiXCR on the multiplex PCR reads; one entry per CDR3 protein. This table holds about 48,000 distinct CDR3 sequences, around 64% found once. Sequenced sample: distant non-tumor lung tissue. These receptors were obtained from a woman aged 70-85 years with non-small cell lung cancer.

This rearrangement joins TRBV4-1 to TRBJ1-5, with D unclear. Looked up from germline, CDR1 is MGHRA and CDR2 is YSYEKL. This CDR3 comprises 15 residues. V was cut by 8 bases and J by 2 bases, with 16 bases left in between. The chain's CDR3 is CASCRGIIGNQPQHF. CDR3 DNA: TGCGCCAGCTGCCGAGGGATCATTGGCAATCAGCCCCAGCATTTT.

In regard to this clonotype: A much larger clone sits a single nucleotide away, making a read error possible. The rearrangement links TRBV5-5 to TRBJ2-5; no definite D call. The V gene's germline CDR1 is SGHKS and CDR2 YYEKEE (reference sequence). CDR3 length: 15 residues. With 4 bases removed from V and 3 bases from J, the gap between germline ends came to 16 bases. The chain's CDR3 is CASSMKSGIEETQYF. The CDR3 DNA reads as TGTGCCAGCAGCATGAAGTCCGGAATAGAAGAGACCCAGTACTTC.

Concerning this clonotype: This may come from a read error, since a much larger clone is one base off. CDR3 protein: CASTSGYFAPLQFF. CDR3 in DNA: TGTGCCAGCACGTCAGGGTATTTCGCCCCCCTGCAGTTTTTT. V is TRBV6-6 and J is TRBJ1-4; a possible D gene is TRBD1 (5 bases). The CDR3 totals 14 residues. The germline V gene has CDR1 MNHNY and CDR2 SVGAGI (reference sequence). The V gene lost 7 bases and the J gene lost 16 bases, with 25 bases spanning the gap.

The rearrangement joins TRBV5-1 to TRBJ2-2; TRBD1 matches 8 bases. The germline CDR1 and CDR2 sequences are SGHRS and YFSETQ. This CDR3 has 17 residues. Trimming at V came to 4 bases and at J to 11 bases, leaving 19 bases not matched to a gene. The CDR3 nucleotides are TGCGCCAGCAGCGGTGGACAGGGTAGTTCGGTCACCAGAGAGCTGTTTTTT. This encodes CASSGGQGSSVTRELFF.

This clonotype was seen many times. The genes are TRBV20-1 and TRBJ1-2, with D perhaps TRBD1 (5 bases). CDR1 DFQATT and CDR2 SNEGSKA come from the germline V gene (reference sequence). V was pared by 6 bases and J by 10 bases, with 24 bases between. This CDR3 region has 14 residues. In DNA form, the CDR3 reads TGCAGTGCAGTACTCCTCCGGGACTCAGCCGCCTACACCTTC. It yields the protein CSAVLLRDSAAYTF.

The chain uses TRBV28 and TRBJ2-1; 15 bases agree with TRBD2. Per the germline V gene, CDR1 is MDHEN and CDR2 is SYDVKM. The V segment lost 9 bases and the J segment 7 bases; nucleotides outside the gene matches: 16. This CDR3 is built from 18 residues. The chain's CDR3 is CASSRDGLAGGPLNEQFF. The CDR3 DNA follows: TGTGCCAGTAGTCGGGATGGACTAGCGGGAGGGCCTCTTAATGAGCAGTTCTTC.

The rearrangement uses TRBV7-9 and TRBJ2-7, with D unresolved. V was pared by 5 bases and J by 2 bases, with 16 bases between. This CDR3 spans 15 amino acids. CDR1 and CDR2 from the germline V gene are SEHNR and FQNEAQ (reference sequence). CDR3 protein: CASSPHSAFTYEQYF. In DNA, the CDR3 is TGTGCCAGCAGCCCCCACTCCGCATTTACCTACGAGCAGTACTTC.

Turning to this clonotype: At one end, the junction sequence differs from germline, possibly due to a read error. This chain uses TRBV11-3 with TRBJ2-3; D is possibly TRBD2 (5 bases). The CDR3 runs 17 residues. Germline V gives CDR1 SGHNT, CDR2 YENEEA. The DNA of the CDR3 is TGTGCCAGCAACCAATACACCATGGAGGAGAGCACAGTTACGCAGTATTTT. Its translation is CASNQYTMEESTVTQYF.

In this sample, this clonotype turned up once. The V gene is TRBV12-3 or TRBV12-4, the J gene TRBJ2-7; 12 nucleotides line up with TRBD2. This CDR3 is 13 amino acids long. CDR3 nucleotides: TGTGCCAGCAGTACACGGACTAGCGGGACGCTAAGCGTC. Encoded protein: CASSTRTSGTLSV.

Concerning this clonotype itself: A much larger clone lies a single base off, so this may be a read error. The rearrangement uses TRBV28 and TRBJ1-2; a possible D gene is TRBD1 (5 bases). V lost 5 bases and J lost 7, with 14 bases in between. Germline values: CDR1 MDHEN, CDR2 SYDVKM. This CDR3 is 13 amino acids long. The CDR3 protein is CASSKTDCAGYTF. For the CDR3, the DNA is TGTGCCAGCAGTAAGACAGACTGCGCTGGCTACACCTTC.

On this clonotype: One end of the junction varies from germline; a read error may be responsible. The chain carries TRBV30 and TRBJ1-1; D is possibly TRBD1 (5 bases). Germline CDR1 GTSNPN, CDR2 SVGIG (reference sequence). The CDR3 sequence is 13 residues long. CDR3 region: CAWTKGPSTETFF. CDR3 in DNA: TGTGCCTGGACAAAGGGGCCTAGCACTGAAACTTTCTTT.

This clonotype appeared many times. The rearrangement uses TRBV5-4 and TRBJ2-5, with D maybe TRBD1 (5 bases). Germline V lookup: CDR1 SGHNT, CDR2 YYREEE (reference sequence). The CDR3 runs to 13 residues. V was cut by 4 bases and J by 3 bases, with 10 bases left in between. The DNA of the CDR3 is TGTGCCAGCAGCCCCGACAGAGAAGAGACCCAGTACTTC. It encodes CASSPDREETQYF.

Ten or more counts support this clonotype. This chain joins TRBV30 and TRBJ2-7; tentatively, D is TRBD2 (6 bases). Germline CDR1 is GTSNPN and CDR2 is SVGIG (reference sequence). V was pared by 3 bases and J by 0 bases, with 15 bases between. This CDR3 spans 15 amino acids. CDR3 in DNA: TGTGCCTGGAGGGCGAGCGGGTTCAGCTCCTACGAGCAGTACTTC. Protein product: CAWRASGFSSYEQYF.

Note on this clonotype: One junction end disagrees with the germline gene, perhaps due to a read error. CDR3 amino acids: CTSSIGRQSTEAFF. CDR3 bases: TGTACCAGTAGTATAGGCCGGCAGAGCACTGAAGCATTCTTT. The chain has TRBV19 and TRBJ1-1; D gene uncertain. CDR1 and CDR2 (germline): LNHDA, SQIVND (reference sequence). The CDR3 spans 14 residues.

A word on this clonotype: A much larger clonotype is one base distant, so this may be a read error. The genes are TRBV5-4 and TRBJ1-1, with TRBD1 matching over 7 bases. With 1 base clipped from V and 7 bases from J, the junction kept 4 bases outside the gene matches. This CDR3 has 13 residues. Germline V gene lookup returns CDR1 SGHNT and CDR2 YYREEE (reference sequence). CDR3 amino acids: CASSLWAGGEAFF. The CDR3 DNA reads TGTGCCAGCAGCTTGTGGGCAGGGGGTGAAGCTTTCTTT.

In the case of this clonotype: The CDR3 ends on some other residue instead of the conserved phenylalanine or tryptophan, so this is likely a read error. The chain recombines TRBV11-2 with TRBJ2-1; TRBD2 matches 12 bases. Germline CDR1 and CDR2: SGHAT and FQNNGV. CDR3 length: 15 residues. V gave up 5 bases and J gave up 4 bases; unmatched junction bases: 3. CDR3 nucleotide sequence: TGTGCCAGCAGCAAGGGACTAGCGGGTTACAATGAGCAGTTCCTC. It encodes CASSKGLAGYNEQFL.

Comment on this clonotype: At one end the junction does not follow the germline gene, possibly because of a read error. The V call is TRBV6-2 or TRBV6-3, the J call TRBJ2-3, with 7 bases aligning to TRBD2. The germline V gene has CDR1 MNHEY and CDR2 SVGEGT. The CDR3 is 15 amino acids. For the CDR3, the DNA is TGTGCCAGCAGCCACCCTGGCGGGAGTATAGATATGCAGTATTTT. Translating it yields CASSHPGGSIDMQYF.

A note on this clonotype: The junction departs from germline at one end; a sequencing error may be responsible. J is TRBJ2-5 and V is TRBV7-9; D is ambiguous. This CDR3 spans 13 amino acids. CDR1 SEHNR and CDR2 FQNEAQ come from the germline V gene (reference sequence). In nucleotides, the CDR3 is TGTGTCAGCAGCAGCCGTGCCATTGAGACCCAGTACTTC. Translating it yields CVSSSRAIETQYF. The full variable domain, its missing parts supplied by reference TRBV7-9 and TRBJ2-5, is DTGVSQNPRHKITKRGQNVTFRCDPISEHNRLYWYRQTLGQGPEFLTYFQNEAQLEKSRLLSDRFSAERPKGSFSTLEIQRTEQGDSAMYLCVSSSRAIETQYFGPGTRLLVL.

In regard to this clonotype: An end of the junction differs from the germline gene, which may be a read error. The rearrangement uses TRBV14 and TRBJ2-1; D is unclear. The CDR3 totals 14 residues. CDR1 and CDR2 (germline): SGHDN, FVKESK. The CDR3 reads CANSREVMTDEQFF. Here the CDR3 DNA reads TGTGCCAACAGCCGAGAGGTCATGACGGATGAGCAGTTTTTC.

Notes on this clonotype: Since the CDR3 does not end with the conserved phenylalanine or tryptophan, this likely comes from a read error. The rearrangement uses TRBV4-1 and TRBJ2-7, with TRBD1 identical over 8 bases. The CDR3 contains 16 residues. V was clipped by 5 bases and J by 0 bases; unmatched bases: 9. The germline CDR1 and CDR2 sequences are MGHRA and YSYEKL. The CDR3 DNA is TGCGCCAGCAGCTCCGGACAGGGTTTAAGCTCCTACGAGCAGTACCTC. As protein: CASSSGQGLSSYEQYL.

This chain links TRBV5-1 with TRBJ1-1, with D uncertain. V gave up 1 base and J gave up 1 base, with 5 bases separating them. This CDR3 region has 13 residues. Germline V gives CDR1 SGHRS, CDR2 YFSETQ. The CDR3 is CASSLPPNTEAFF. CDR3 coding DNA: TGCGCCAGCAGCTTGCCCCCGAACACTGAAGCTTTCTTT.

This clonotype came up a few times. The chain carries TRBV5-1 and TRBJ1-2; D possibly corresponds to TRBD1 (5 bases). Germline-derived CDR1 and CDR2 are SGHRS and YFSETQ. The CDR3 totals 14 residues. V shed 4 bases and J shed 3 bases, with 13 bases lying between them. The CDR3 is CASSHRRGDYGYTF. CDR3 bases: TGCGCCAGCAGCCACCGGAGAGGGGACTATGGCTACACCTTC. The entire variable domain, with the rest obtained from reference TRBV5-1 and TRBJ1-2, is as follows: KAGVTQTPRYLIKTRGQQVTLSCSPISGHRSVSWYQQTPGQGLQFLFEYFSETQRNKGNFPGRFSGRQFSNSRSEMNVSTLELGDSALYLCASSHRRGDYGYTFGSGTRLTVV.

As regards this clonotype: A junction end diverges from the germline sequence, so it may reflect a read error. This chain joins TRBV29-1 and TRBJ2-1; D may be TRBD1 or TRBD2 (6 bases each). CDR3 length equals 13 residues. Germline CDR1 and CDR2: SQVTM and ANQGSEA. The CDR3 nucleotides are TGCAGCGTCGGGGGCTCTAAGGGCAATAAGCAGTTCTTC. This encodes CSVGGSKGNKQFF.

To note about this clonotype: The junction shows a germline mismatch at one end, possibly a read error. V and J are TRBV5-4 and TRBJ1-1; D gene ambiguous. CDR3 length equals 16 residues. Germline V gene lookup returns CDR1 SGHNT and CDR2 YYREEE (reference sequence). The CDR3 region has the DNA TGTGTCAGCAGCCCCGGGGAGCTACAGAAGAACACTGAAGCTTTCTTT. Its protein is CVSSPGELQKNTEAFF.

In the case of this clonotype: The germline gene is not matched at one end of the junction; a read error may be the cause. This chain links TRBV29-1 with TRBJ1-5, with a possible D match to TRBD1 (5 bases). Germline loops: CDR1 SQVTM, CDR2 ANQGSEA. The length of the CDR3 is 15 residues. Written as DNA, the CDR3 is TGCAGCGTTATTCCTCAGGGCTATAGCATTCAGCCCCAGCATTTT. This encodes CSVIPQGYSIQPQHF.

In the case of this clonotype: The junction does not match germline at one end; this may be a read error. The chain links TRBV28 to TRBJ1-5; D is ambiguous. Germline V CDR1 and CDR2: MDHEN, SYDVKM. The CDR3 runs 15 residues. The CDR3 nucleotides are TGTACCAGCAGTTTATCCGGGTTCCTCAATCAGCCTCAGCATTTT. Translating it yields CTSSLSGFLNQPQHF.

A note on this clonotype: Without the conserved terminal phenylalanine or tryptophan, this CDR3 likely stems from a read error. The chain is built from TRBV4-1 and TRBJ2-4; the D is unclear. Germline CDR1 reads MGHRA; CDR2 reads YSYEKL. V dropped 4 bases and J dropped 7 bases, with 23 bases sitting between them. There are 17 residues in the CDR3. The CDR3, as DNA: TGCGCCAGCAGCCGAGCCGGCGGCAGTTCAGTAGGGAACATTCAGTACTCG. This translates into CASSRAGGSSVGNIQYS.

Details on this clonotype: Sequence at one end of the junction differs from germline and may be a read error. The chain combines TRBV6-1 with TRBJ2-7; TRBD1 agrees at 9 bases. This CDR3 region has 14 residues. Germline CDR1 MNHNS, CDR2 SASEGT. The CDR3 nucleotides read TGTGGCAGCGGTGAAGGGGGACAGGGTAACGAGCAGTATTTC. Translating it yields CGSGEGGQGNEQYF.